The entry below describes one T cell receptor beta chain. Based on its abundance in the sample, this clone is hyperexpanded (1% or more). Its target antigen remains unknown. No qualities accompany the bases; no much larger clone lies one base away. The EasySep Human CD8+ T Cell Enrichment Kit was used on day 10 to isolate CD8+ T cells from every culture. This sample is drawn from a study of CD8 T cell repertoires and HIV-1 epitope variants (dated by TCRdb to 2020 to 2021). At the level of the whole study: T cells were stimulated in separate culture wells with each of twenty-five peptides representing autologous and known Gag and Nef epitope variants. Among the control conditions were a peptide pool of CMV, EBV and flu, the Ebola AY9 epitope serving as a negative control, and a well with no peptide. The epitopes tested were three Gag epitope families plus Nef HW9 and YT9. T cells were enriched with the EasySep Human T Cell Enrichment Kit and co-cultured with equal numbers of autologous T cell-negative cells as antigen-presenting cells. Cultures were maintained for nine to eleven days in IMDM with gentamicin, and half-media changes adding IL-2, IL-7 and IL-15 were performed on days 3 and 7. An aliquot of 1M T cells was saved as an uncultured baseline condition, separate from the roughly 80 T cell cultures. A total of around 84 T cell cultures were run, with each culture condition done in triplicate except for one peptide, which was done in duplicate.

Taken from cysteine to phenylalanine, the CDR3 has 16 residues. This entry keeps only the CDR3 DNA: 48 bases, framed from base 1. The germline V gene gives CDR1 as MGHRA and CDR2 as YSYEKL. The V end loses 0 bases and the J end loses 3 bases, and a stretch of 14 bases separates them. Sequencing of TCR beta CDR3 regions was done on the immunoSEQ platform at survey depth. The QIAamp DNA micro kit was used to extract genomic DNA from every cultured and uncultured CD8+ T cell population. As for the authors' bioinformatics: Samples with under 5,000 productive reads were excluded, and this exclusion removed 5 of the 75 HIV peptide-stimulated cultures. Sequences were trimmed to CDR3 by a MANAFEST web app, and nonproductive sequences, CDR3s under 5 amino acids, and sequences not starting with C or ending with F/W were removed. Antigen-specific clonotypes had to expand in at least 2 of 3 replicates versus no-peptide control at FDR 0.01, only within one epitope family. A frequency at least fivefold higher than in wells stimulated with peptides from other epitope families was additionally required for specific clonotypes. What TCRdb holds here is the immuneACCESS table cut down to in-frame rearrangements. Part of the clones is not present; checked against another copy, under half of the missing clones reflect an unresolved V gene, and the others are unexplained. V and J calls and clone size follow that table, whereas D and trimming were derived from the DNA. The sample table contains about 3,900 clones; only one count was recorded for 65% to 70% of them. The ten largest clones represent around 45% of the sample.

Results the study describes overall, beyond this receptor: The assay could identify only TCR beta chains and pointed to proliferation in response to antigen, not to T cell function or cytokine profile. The study identified fewer than 10 antigen-specific TCR beta clonotypes, six or seven of which appeared to be cross-reactive for autologous or known escape epitope variants. The Nef KF9 family was recognized by five clonotypes and the HW9 family by one, and no responses to the TAALDMSHF plasma variant were observed.

The sequencing sample was made of cultured CD8+ T cells derived from PBMCs. The source is a male donor with HIV. Recombination joined TRBV4-1 with TRBJ1-2, with the D segment identity uncertain. For the CDR3, the sequence is CASSQDPPDLDYGYTF. The sequenced DNA: TGCGCCAGCAGCCAAGATCCCCCAGACTTGGACTATGGCTACACCTTC.